This TCR beta chain originates from a study of T cell repertoires in cytomegalovirus infection. Study at large: CMV epitopes in the study were HLA-C-restricted (recently identified) and HLA-B-restricted (well studied). CMV infection and matching HLA type were both indicated by public TCR beta signatures.

In regard to this clonotype: What it binds is unknown.

Germline CDR1 SNHLY, CDR2 FYNNEI. The V and J ends lost 6 bases and 7 bases, in that order; junction bases with no gene match: 10. This CDR3 contains 14 residues. Study-wide results and caveats: HLA-C-restricted, CMV-specific TCR beta clonotypes were dominant ex vivo. Cumulative frequency of public TCR beta families picked out carriers of CMV plus the relevant HLA.

TCRdb recomputed calls from the reads with MiXCR, one row per CDR3 protein. This table has about 220,000 distinct CDR3 sequences, 30% to 45% appearing once. This clonotype was obtained from a human donor in good health (CMV status not recorded). Some clones in this sample may be carry-over from other donors' samples. V usage is TRBV2 and J usage is TRBJ2-7; TRBD1 aligns across 9 bases. The sample consisted of CD8+ T cells from cultured PBMCs, taken from culture after CMV antigen stimulation. The chain's CDR3 is CASSLDRGGLEQYF. The CDR3, as DNA: TGTGCCAGCAGCCTGGACAGGGGAGGGTTGGAGCAGTACTTC.